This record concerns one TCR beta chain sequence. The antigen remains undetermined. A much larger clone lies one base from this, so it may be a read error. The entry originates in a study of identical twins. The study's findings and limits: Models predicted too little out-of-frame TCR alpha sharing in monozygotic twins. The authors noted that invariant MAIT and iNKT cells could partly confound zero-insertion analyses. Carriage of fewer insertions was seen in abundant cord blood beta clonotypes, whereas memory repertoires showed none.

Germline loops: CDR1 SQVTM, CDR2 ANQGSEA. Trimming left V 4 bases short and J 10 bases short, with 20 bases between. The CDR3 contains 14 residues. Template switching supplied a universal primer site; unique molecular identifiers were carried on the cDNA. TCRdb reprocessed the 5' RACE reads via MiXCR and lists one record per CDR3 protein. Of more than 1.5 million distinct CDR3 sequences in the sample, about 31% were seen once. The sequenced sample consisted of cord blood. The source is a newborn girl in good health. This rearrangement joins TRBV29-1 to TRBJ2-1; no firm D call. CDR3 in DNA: TGCAGCGTTGCCTTATCCCGCGGCACCTACGAGCAGTTCTTC. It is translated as CSVALSRGTYEQFF.